This entry concerns a single T cell receptor (beta chain). The source of the sample is a study of CD8 T cells in Susac syndrome. This CDR3 has 23 amino acids. RNA, at roughly 0.45 to 1 ug, was reverse transcribed with random hexamers. Amplification of TCR beta CDR3 spanned 54 Vbeta and 13 Jbeta via immunoSEQ multiplex PCR. In TCRdb, the immunoSEQ multiplex PCR reads were re-called with MiXCR into one record per CDR3 protein. The sample has some 260,000 distinct CDR3 sequences; about 85% are singletons. The multiple sclerosis controls consisted of treatment-naive patients with relapsing-remitting disease, either stable or active.

This TCR derives from a human donor with multiple sclerosis. Specimen: CD8+ T cells from PBMCs. This chain joins TRBV21-1 and TRBJ1-6; TRBD1 is taken as the D call from the table, unchecked against the DNA. TRBV21-1 is assigned pseudogene status. This chain's CDR3 is CASSKKSPGTGSISWSYNSPLHF. In DNA, the CDR3 is TGTGCCAGCAGCAAAAAAAGTCCCGGGACAGGGTCGATTAGTTGGTCCTATAATTCACCCCTCCACTTT.